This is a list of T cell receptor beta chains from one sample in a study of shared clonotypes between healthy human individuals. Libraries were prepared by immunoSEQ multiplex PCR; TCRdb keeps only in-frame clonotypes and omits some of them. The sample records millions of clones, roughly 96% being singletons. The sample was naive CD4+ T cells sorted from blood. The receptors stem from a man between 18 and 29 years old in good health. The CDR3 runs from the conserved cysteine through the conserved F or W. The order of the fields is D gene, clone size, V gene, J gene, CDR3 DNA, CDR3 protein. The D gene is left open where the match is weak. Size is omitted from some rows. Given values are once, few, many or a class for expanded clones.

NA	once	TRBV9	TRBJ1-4	TGTGCCAGCAGCGTTGGTGGGGGCGCGGAAAAACTGTTTTTT	CASSVGGGAEKLFF
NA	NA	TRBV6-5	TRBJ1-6	TGTGCCAGCAGTTCCGCCTCCTATAATTCACCCCTCCACTTT	CASSSASYNSPLHF
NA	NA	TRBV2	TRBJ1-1	TGTGCCAGTTCAGGGCCCGGTGGGGCTTTCTTT	CASSGPGGAFF
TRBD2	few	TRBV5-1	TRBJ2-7	TGCGCCAGCAGCGTGGGAGGGGATGTCCACGAGCAGTACTTC	CASSVGGDVHEQYF
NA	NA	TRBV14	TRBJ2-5	TGTGCCAGCAGTTGGGACTTGCGAGAGACCCAGTACTTC	CASSWDLRETQYF
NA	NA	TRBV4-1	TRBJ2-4	TGCGCCAGCAGCGTAAACTCTGCCGGGAACATTCAGTACTTC	CASSVNSAGNIQYF
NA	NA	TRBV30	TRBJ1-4	TGTGCCTGGGAAGTGCAGGGGAGTGAAAAACTGTTTTTT	CAWEVQGSEKLFF
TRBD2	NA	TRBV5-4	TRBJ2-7	TGTGCCAGCAGCCCGTGGTTTAACGCGGGAGAAGGGGTCGAGCAGTACTTC	CASSPWFNAGEGVEQYF
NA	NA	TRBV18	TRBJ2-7	TGTGCCAGCTCACGAACAAGGAACTACGAGCAGTACTTC	CASSRTRNYEQYF
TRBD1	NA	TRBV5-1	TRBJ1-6	TGCGCCAGCAGCTTAATACCGGGACAGGGGGCAGGGAATTCACCCCTCCACTTT	CASSLIPGQGAGNSPLHF
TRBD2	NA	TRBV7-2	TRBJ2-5	TGTGCCAGCAGCTTCCCTCCTAGCGGGAAAGAGACCCAGTACTTC	CASSFPPSGKETQYF
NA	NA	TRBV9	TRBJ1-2	TGTGCCAGCAGCGTAGACAGGGCTAACTATGGCTACACCTTC	CASSVDRANYGYTF
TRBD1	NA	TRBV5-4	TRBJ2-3	TGTGCCAGCAGCAGCCGACAGGGAGCAGATACGCAGTATTTT	CASSSRQGADTQYF
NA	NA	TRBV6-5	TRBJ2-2	TGTGCCAGCAACAGAGAAGGGGGGAACACCGGGGAGCTGTTTTTT	CASNREGGNTGELFF
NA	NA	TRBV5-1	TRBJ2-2	TGCGCCAGCAGCCTGGACCTAGGGTTCACCGGGGAGCTGTTTTTT	CASSLDLGFTGELFF
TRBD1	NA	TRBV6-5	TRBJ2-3	TGTGCCAGCCAGACAGGGCCCGTCACAGATACGCAGTATTTT	CASQTGPVTDTQYF
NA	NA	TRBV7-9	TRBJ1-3	TGTGCCAGCAGCTTAGAGACACTCGGAAACACCATATATTTT	CASSLETLGNTIYF
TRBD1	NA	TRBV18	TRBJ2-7	TGTGCCAGCTCACCAAGACCGGGACAGGGGAGCTACGAGCAGTACTTC	CASSPRPGQGSYEQYF
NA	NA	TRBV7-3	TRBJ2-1	TGTGCCAGCAGTCGTGGGGGAAAGACAGGTTCGGCTGAGCAGTTCTTC	CASSRGGKTGSAEQFF
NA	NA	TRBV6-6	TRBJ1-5	TGTGCCAGCAGTCCCGAGGGCCAAGGAGGTCAGCCCCAGCATTTT	CASSPEGQGGQPQHF
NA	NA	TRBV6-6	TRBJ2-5	TGTGCCAGCAGTTACCCTAGTTCCCAAGAGACCCAGTACTTC	CASSYPSSQETQYF
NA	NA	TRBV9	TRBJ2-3	TGTGCCAGCAGCGTGGGCGCAGATACGCAGTATTTT	CASSVGADTQYF
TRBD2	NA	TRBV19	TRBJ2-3	TGTGCCAGTAATACCCGGGGGGGAAATACGCAGTATTTT	CASNTRGGNTQYF
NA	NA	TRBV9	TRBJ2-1	TGTGCCAGCAGCGCGGGAGACCGGCAGTTCTTC	CASSAGDRQFF
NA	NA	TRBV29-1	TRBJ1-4	TGCAGCGTTGGGCAGTCCTGGAATGAAAAACTGTTTTTT	CSVGQSWNEKLFF
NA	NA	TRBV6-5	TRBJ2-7	TGTGCCAGCAGGGACCAGGACCTCCGAACCCTGGACTTC	CASRDQDLRTLDF
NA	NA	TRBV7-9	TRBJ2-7	TGTGCCAGCAGCTTAGAGGGAATCTACGAGCAGTACTTC	CASSLEGIYEQYF
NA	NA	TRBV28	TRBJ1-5	TGTGCCAGCAGATATCGCAACGGGCGCAATCAGCCCCAGCATTTT	CASRYRNGRNQPQHF
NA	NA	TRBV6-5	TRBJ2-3	TGTGCCAGCAGTTACGGTGGCGGAACCACAGATACGCAGTATTTT	CASSYGGGTTDTQYF
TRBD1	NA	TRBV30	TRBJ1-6	TGTGCCTGGGCTGACCGGGACAGGGTTTTTTTT	CAWADRDRVFF
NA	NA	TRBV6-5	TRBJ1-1	TGTGCCAGCAGTTACTCGGGGAAGGGCCCGACTGAAGCTTTCTTT	CASSYSGKGPTEAFF
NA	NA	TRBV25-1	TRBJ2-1	TGTGCCAGCAGTGAATCCCCGACCAGTTACAATGAGCAGTTCTTC	CASSESPTSYNEQFF
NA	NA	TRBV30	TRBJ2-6	TGTGCCTGGAGTGTTTGGACTCGCGCTTTCTCTGGGGCCAACGTCCTGACTTTC	CAWSVWTRAFSGANVLTF
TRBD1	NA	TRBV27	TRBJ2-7	TGTGCCAGCAGTCCCCTCCGGGACAGGGCATCCTACGAGCAGTACTTC	CASSPLRDRASYEQYF
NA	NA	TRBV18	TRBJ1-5	TGTGCCAGCTCACCACAAGGGTTCAATCAGCCCCAGCATTTT	CASSPQGFNQPQHF
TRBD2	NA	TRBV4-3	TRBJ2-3	TGCGCCAGCAGCCCCGGGGCTAGCGGGAGGGGCACAGATACGCAGTATTTT	CASSPGASGRGTDTQYF
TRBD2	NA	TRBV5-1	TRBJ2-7	TGCGCCAGCAGCCAACTAGCGGGAGGCGCCTACGAGCAGTACTTC	CASSQLAGGAYEQYF
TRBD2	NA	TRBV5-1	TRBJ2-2	TGCGCCAGCAGCCTGGGAGGGACTAAGGCCGGGGAGCTGTTTTTT	CASSLGGTKAGELFF
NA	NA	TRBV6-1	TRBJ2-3	TGTGCCAGCCAGGACAGCACAGATACGCAGTATTTT	CASQDSTDTQYF
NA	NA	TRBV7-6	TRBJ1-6	TGTGCCAGCAGGGTCAAGGGAAGGACCTATAATTCACCCCTCCACTTT	CASRVKGRTYNSPLHF
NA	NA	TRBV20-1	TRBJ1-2	TGCAGTGCTAGGGAACGGTATGGCTACACCTTC	CSARERYGYTF
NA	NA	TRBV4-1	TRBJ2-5	TGCGCCAGCAGCCAAGATAGGGGAGGTAGCTCCAAAGAGACCCAGTACTTC	CASSQDRGGSSKETQYF
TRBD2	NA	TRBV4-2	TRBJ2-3	TGTGCCAGCAGCCAAGATCGGGGGGGGCCTTTGGATACGCAGTATTTT	CASSQDRGGPLDTQYF
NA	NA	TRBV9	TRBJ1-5	TGTGCCAGCAGCGTAGATGGAATCAGCAATCAGCCCCAGCATTTT	CASSVDGISNQPQHF
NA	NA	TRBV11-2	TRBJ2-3	TGTGCCAGCAGCTTAGGGCAGGGTAAAGGCACAGATACGCAGTATTTT	CASSLGQGKGTDTQYF
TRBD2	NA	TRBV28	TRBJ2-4	TGTGCCAGCAGTTCCGAGGGACTAGCGGGGGGAAACATTCAGTACTTC	CASSSEGLAGGNIQYF